These 31 T cell receptor beta chains were sequenced from one sample in a study of T cell responses to AZD1222 COVID-19 vaccine. TCRdb's table, derived via immunoSEQ multiplex PCR, lists solely in-frame clones and lacks some. In the table there are roughly 70,000 clones, approximately 90% of which are singletons. Sequencing used peripheral blood, obtained 28 days after the second dose of the MenACWY control vaccine. Receptors were obtained from an adult who received the MenACWY meningococcal vaccine as a control.

The V call is TRBV6-5, the J call TRBJ1-1, with TRBD1 matching 7 bases. Per the germline V gene, CDR1 is MNHEY and CDR2 is SVGAGI. The ends lost 5 bases at V and 1 base at J; junction bases unmatched: 7. This CDR3 contains 15 residues. DNA of the CDR3: TGTGCCAGCAGTCTCCAGGGGGAGGAGAACACTGAAGCTTTCTTT. Protein: CASSLQGEENTEAFF.

The chain is built from TRBV29-1 and TRBJ1-2, with no clear D. Germline CDR1 SQVTM, CDR2 ANQGSEA. The V end was cut by 7 bases, the J end by 3 bases, with 12 bases between. The CDR3 runs to 12 residues. CDR3 loop: CSGASSDYGYTF. The CDR3, as DNA: TGCAGCGGCGCTTCGAGCGACTATGGCTACACCTTC.

The chain joins TRBV6-4 to TRBJ2-1; TRBD2 matches 7 bases. This CDR3 has 15 residues. V lost 0 bases and J lost 5; bases outside the gene matches: 4. CDR1 and CDR2 from the germline V gene are MRHNA and SNTAGT. CDR3 amino acids: CASSDSAGVHNEQFF. Written as DNA, the CDR3 is TGTGCCAGCAGTGACTCCGCGGGAGTTCACAATGAGCAGTTCTTC.

The chain has TRBV6-2 or TRBV6-3 and TRBJ2-3; 7 nucleotides line up with TRBD2. The CDR3 loop spans 15 amino acids. CDR1 and CDR2 from the germline V gene are MNHEY and SVGEGT. Trimming at V came to 5 bases and at J to 2 bases, leaving 7 bases not matched to a gene. CDR3 loop: CASSTGGGATDTQYF. The CDR3 DNA reads as TGTGCCAGCAGTACGGGGGGAGGGGCCACAGATACGCAGTATTTT.

CDR3 sequence (DNA): TGTGCCAGTAGCCCGAGCACGGGACAGGGGGACTACAATGAGCAGTTCTTC. This gives the protein CASSPSTGQGDYNEQFF. V is TRBV19 and J is TRBJ2-1; 11 bases map to TRBD1. The CDR3 has 17 amino acids. J gave up 3 bases and V 6 bases, and 10 bases lay outside the gene matches. Germline lookup yields CDR1 LNHDA and CDR2 SQIVND (reference sequence).

The CDR3 DNA follows: TGTGCCAGCAGTTACGGCGGGGACACCTATAATTCACCCCTCCACTTT. It encodes CASSYGGDTYNSPLHF. The chain carries TRBV6-6 and TRBJ1-6, with D possibly TRBD1 on 6 matching bases. The CDR3 consists of 16 residues. V lost 2 bases to trimming and J lost 2 bases, with 10 bases between them. Germline values: CDR1 MNHNY, CDR2 SVGAGI (reference sequence).

The chain joins TRBV30 to TRBJ2-1; maybe TRBD2 (6 bases). V lost 3 bases and J 5 bases, leaving 17 bases between the germline ends. The CDR3 extends over 15 amino acids. The germline CDR1 and CDR2 sequences are GTSNPN and SVGIG (reference sequence). The CDR3 sequence is CAWRTLQRANNEQFF. The CDR3, as DNA: TGTGCCTGGAGAACCCTCCAGCGGGCCAACAATGAGCAGTTCTTC.

This clone was seen only once. The chain joins TRBV30 to TRBJ2-5; D not certain. CDR3 length: 14 residues. Per the germline V gene, CDR1 is GTSNPN and CDR2 is SVGIG (reference sequence). V lost 0 bases and J lost 0, with 8 bases in between. The CDR3 region is CAWSVDLYQETQYF. The CDR3 DNA follows: TGTGCCTGGAGTGTCGACCTGTACCAAGAGACCCAGTACTTC.

Regarding this clone: A read error may account for a junction end that differs from germline. The chain uses TRBV7-9 and TRBJ2-3; a possible D gene is TRBD2 (5 bases). This CDR3 comprises 14 residues. Germline lookup yields CDR1 SEHNR and CDR2 FQNEAQ (reference sequence). CDR3 protein: CASSLAGGQDTQYF. The DNA for the CDR3 is TGTGCCAGCAGCCTAGCTGGAGGCCAAGATACGCAGTATTTT.

This clone was seen a single time. The genes are TRBV2 and TRBJ1-5; no definite D call. Germline V gene data show CDR1 as SNHLY and CDR2 as FYNNEI. The CDR3 covers 12 residues. V was clipped by 2 bases and J by 9 bases, with 8 bases between them. The CDR3 region has the DNA TGTGCCAGCAGTGAATACCGAGGGCCCCAGCATTTT. Protein product: CASSEYRGPQHF.

The chain employs TRBV6-5 and TRBJ2-2; D not certain. CDR3 length equals 14 residues. CDR1 and CDR2 (germline): MNHEY, SVGAGI. Trimming removed 7 bases from V and 6 bases from J, with 15 bases in between. CDR3 protein: CASTRSVGSGELFF. CDR3 in DNA: TGTGCCAGCACCCGAAGCGTGGGATCCGGGGAGCTGTTTTTT.

The chain uses TRBV12-5 and TRBJ1-3; D not resolved. The CDR3 spans 17 residues. Germline V lookup: CDR1 LGHNT, CDR2 FRNRAP. V gave up 0 bases and J gave up 0 bases, with 12 bases separating them. As DNA, the CDR3 is TGTGCTAGTGGTTTGGTCATTGACCTTGCCTCTGGAAACACCATATATTTT. Amino acids: CASGLVIDLASGNTIYF.

The chain employs TRBV7-2 and TRBJ1-1; D not certain. The germline V gene has CDR1 SGHTA and CDR2 FQGNSA. V was clipped by 5 bases and J by 2 bases, with 9 bases between them. CDR3 length: 13 residues. As DNA, the CDR3 is TGTGCCAGCAGCCTCCCCGTCAACACTGAAGCTTTCTTT. Translated, it gives CASSLPVNTEAFF.

This clone is a singleton in its sample. The chain employs TRBV4-1 and TRBJ2-1; D is undetermined. The germline V gene encodes CDR1 MGHRA and CDR2 YSYEKL. V dropped 1 base and J dropped 10 bases, with 11 bases sitting between them. The CDR3 is 13 residues long. The CDR3 DNA is TGCGCCAGCAGCCAAGTAGGAGTCGGGGAGCAGTTCTTC. This sequence encodes CASSQVGVGEQFF.

This rearrangement joins TRBV7-8 to TRBJ1-5; D remains unclear. Trimming pared 2 bases from V and 5 bases from J, leaving 7 bases between. This CDR3 contains 13 residues. CDR1 is SGHVS and CDR2 is FQNEAQ in the germline V gene. The CDR3: CASSLSPDQPQHF. For the CDR3, the DNA is TGTGCCAGCAGCTTATCTCCCGATCAGCCCCAGCATTTT.

The chain carries TRBV27 and TRBJ1-6; 8 nucleotides agree with TRBD1. The junction had 5 bases not matched to a gene; V was cut back by 3 bases and J by 10 bases. The CDR3 is made up of 14 amino acids. Looked up from germline, CDR1 is MNHEY and CDR2 is SMNVEV (reference sequence). The CDR3 region is CASSFSDRDSPLHF. CDR3 sequence (DNA): TGTGCCAGCAGTTTCTCGGACAGGGACTCACCCCTCCACTTT.

The count of this clone is one. As DNA, the CDR3 is TGTGCCAGCAGCTTAGTCGGTAGCCGCGAGCAGTACTTC. Translation gives CASSLVGSREQYF. The chain has TRBV7-2 and TRBJ2-7; D remains ambiguous. The CDR3 extends over 13 amino acids. The germline CDR1 and CDR2 sequences are SGHTA and FQGNSA. V gave up 1 base and J gave up 6 bases, with 10 bases separating them. Combining the CDR3 with reference TRBV7-2 and TRBJ2-7 gives the whole variable domain GAGVSQSPSNKVTEKGKDVELRCDPISGHTALYWYRQSLGQGLEFLIYFQGNSAPDKSGLPSDRFSAERTGGSVSTLTIQRTQQEDSAVYLCASSLVGSREQYFGPGTRLTVT.

The rearrangement joins TRBV10-3 to TRBJ2-1; D is undetermined. There are 12 residues in the CDR3. Germline V gives CDR1 ENHRY, CDR2 SYGVKD. V gave up 6 bases and J gave up 6 bases, with 9 bases separating them. The CDR3 loop is CAIRAIGNEQFF. The CDR3 DNA sequence: TGTGCCATCAGAGCCATAGGCAATGAGCAGTTCTTC.

The genes are TRBV24-1 and TRBJ1-2, with D possibly being TRBD1 (6 bases). Trimming took 3 bases from V and 3 from J, leaving 16 bases between them. CDR3 length: 16 amino acids. CDR1 is KGHDR and CDR2 is SFDVKD in the germline V gene. The CDR3 nucleotides are TGTGCCACCAGTGATCCTGGCCGAGAGGGGGACTATGGCTACACCTTC. It specifies CATSDPGREGDYGYTF.

The chain carries TRBV4-3 and TRBJ1-4, with D possibly being TRBD1 (5 bases). The CDR3 spans 16 residues. Trimming took 0 bases from V and 5 from J, leaving 13 bases between them. The germline gives CDR1 LGHNA, CDR2 YSLEER. As DNA, the CDR3 is TGCGCCAGCAGCCAAGATGGAGCAGGGTTAAATGAAAAACTGTTTTTT. Encoded protein: CASSQDGAGLNEKLFF.

The rearrangement links TRBV7-9 to TRBJ1-2, with 8 bases lining up with TRBD1. The CDR3 has 14 residues. V was pared by 5 bases and J by 6 bases, with 8 bases of the junction left unmatched. Germline V CDR1 and CDR2: SEHNR, FQNEAQ (reference sequence). The CDR3 spells CASSPLRQGNGYTF. The DNA of the CDR3 is TGTGCCAGCAGCCCCTTAAGACAGGGGAATGGCTACACCTTC.

The V gene is TRBV6-6, the J gene TRBJ2-3, with TRBD2 matching 10 bases. V shed 2 bases and J 3 bases; nucleotides not matched to a gene: 5. CDR3 length equals 16 residues. Germline V gene sequence: CDR1 MNHNY, CDR2 SVGAGI (reference sequence). CDR3 sequence (DNA): TGTGCCAGCAGTTACAGGGCTAGCGGGAGTACAGATACGCAGTATTTT. It codes for CASSYRASGSTDTQYF.

The genes are TRBV7-9 and TRBJ2-1; TRBD1 agrees at 9 bases. CDR1 SEHNR and CDR2 FQNEAQ come from the germline V gene (reference sequence). This CDR3 region has 15 residues. Trimming cost V 7 bases and J 6 bases; bases outside gene matches: 10. For the CDR3, the DNA is TGTGCCAGCACCAAACAGGGGGCGGACGCCAATGAGCAGTTCTTC. Encoded protein: CASTKQGADANEQFF.

This CDR3 is CASSLKDQSSPLHF. CDR3 DNA sequence: TGTGCCAGCAGCTTAAAAGATCAGAGTTCACCCCTCCACTTT. J is TRBJ1-6 and V is TRBV11-1, with D hard to call. Trimming took off 2 bases at V and 9 bases at J, with 11 bases between the two ends. Germline loops: CDR1 SGHAT, CDR2 FQDESV (reference sequence). CDR3 size: 14 residues.

The J gene is TRBJ2-2, the V gene TRBV5-1, with 11 bases matching TRBD2. J lost 2 bases, V lost 2 bases, and 5 bases had no gene match. This CDR3 has 17 amino acids. Germline V gene lookup returns CDR1 SGHRS and CDR2 YFSETQ. CDR3 in amino acids: CASSFSSGRLNTGELFF. In DNA, the CDR3 is TGCGCCAGCAGCTTCTCTAGCGGGAGGCTAAACACCGGGGAGCTGTTTTTT.

The chain carries TRBV19 and TRBJ2-1; no firm D call. This CDR3 region has 13 residues. Per germline, CDR1 LNHDA and CDR2 SQIVND (reference sequence). Trimming pared 1 base from V and 9 bases from J, leaving 10 bases between. CDR3 loop: CASSIAPRSEQFF. Written as DNA, the CDR3 is TGTGCCAGTAGTATAGCCCCTAGGAGTGAGCAGTTCTTC.

The chain joins TRBV5-1 to TRBJ2-7; a weak D match, TRBD2 (6 bases). The CDR3 length is 14 residues. With 4 bases removed from V and 5 bases from J, the gap between germline ends came to 16 bases. Germline CDR1 and CDR2: SGHRS and YFSETQ. The CDR3 DNA reads as TGCGCCAGCAGCCCTAGCGCGGTTGGTCACGAGCAGTACTTC. This codes for CASSPSAVGHEQYF.

The chain joins TRBV28 to TRBJ2-1; D is unresolved. The V and J ends lost 6 bases and 7 bases respectively, with 4 bases between them. The CDR3 spans 10 residues. Looked up from germline, CDR1 is MDHEN and CDR2 is SYDVKM. CDR3 nucleotides: TGTGCCAGCAGAAAAAATGAGCAGTTCTTC. Amino acids: CASRKNEQFF.

The V call is TRBV2, the J call TRBJ2-5; D might be TRBD1 (7 bases). Trimming took off 1 base at V and 7 bases at J, with 16 bases between the two ends. The germline gives CDR1 SNHLY, CDR2 FYNNEI. The CDR3 has 15 residues. The CDR3 bases are TGTGCCAGCAGTGAAGGGCAGGGGGGTAAGGTGACCCAGTACTTC. Translated: CASSEGQGGKVTQYF.

The CDR3 DNA reads as TGTGCCACCAGTAGGGGACAGAACACCGGGGAGCTGTTTTTT. It codes for CATSRGQNTGELFF. The J gene is TRBJ2-2, the V gene TRBV24-1, with D tentatively TRBD1 (6 bases). Germline assignment: CDR1 KGHDR and CDR2 SFDVKD. The CDR3 is 14 amino acids. V was pared by 6 bases and J by 1 base, with 8 bases between.

The chain carries TRBV6-6 and TRBJ1-5; D is ambiguous. V was trimmed by 8 bases and J by 5 bases, leaving 10 bases between them. Germline V CDR1 and CDR2: MNHNY, SVGAGI (reference sequence). The CDR3 runs to 12 residues. The CDR3 DNA reads as TGTGCCAGCGGCCCCCTATATCAGCCCCAGCATTTT. Its translation is CASGPLYQPQHF.